These 14 T cell receptor beta chains originate from one sample sequenced in a study of blood T cell dynamics during melanoma immunotherapy. TCRdb's copy holds only in-frame clones and misses some; the assay was immunoSEQ multiplex PCR. Among 15,000 to 20,000 clones, 90% to 95% were seen once, and the ten largest hold about 1.8%. This sample's time point: pre-treatment baseline. Material: blood, obtained from a patient treated with checkpoint blockade. The receptor set was obtained from a human donor with melanoma.

This chain joins TRBV11-2 and TRBJ2-5; TRBD1 matches at 7 bases. Germline CDR1 reads SGHAT; CDR2 reads FQNNGV. The CDR3 runs to 14 residues. The V segment lost 5 bases and the J segment 4 bases; nucleotides outside the gene matches: 7. CDR3 sequence: CASSPETGRETQYF. The DNA of the CDR3 is TGTGCCAGCAGCCCCGAGACAGGGAGAGAGACCCAGTACTTC. The full variable domain, rest sourced from reference TRBV11-2 and TRBJ2-5, is EAGVAQSPRYKIIEKRQSVAFWCNPISGHATLYWYQQILGQGPKLLIQFQNNGVVDDSQLPKDRFSAERLKGVDSTLKIQPAKLEDSAVYLCASSPETGRETQYFGPGTRLLVL.

V gene TRBV29-1 combines with J gene TRBJ2-7; 16 bases match TRBD2. CDR3 length: 14 amino acids. Germline CDR1 reads SQVTM; CDR2 reads ANQGSEA. J lost 6 bases, V lost 7 bases, and 6 bases had no gene match. CDR3 DNA: TGCAGCGCTGCGGGACTAGCGGGGGGGCTCGAGCAGTACTTC. Translation: CSAAGLAGGLEQYF.

V usage is TRBV7-3 and J usage is TRBJ2-3; 7 bases map to TRBD2. The CDR3 is made up of 14 amino acids. Germline assignment: CDR1 SGHTA and CDR2 FQGTGA. After removal of 7 bases from V and 2 bases from J, the junction contained 6 bases not matched to a gene. CDR3 sequence reads: CASTPGGITDTQYF. The CDR3 DNA reads as TGTGCCAGCACTCCCGGGGGGATCACAGATACGCAGTATTTT.

V is TRBV19 and J is TRBJ2-2; D assignment may be TRBD1 or TRBD2 (5 bases each). Trimming left V 7 bases short and J 7 bases short, with 19 bases between. The CDR3 loop spans 15 amino acids. CDR1 and CDR2 (germline): LNHDA, SQIVND (reference sequence). CDR3 sequence: CASMRGPGLRGELFF. The CDR3 bases are TGTGCCAGTATGAGGGGCCCTGGTTTACGCGGGGAGCTGTTTTTT.

The chain couples TRBV5-1 to TRBJ1-4, with D perhaps matching TRBD1 (6 bases). Germline assignment: CDR1 SGHRS and CDR2 YFSETQ. This CDR3 spans 15 amino acids. V lost 5 bases and J 3 bases, leaving 14 bases between the germline ends. CDR3 protein: CASRDAGHSNEKLFF. Written as DNA, the CDR3 is TGCGCCAGCAGGGACGCGGGACACTCTAATGAAAAACTGTTTTTT.

The chain links TRBV5-1 to TRBJ2-7, with 8 nucleotides matching TRBD2. With V trimmed by 0 bases and J by 6 bases, 11 bases remained unmatched. Germline CDR1 is SGHRS and CDR2 is YFSETQ. The length of the CDR3 is 16 residues. The CDR3 loop is CASSLGSAGGTLEQYF. CDR3 bases: TGCGCCAGCAGCTTGGGATCCGCGGGAGGCACCCTCGAGCAGTACTTC. Using reference TRBV5-1 and TRBJ2-7 for the parts outside the CDR3, the full variable domain is KAGVTQTPRYLIKTRGQQVTLSCSPISGHRSVSWYQQTPGQGLQFLFEYFSETQRNKGNFPGRFSGRQFSNSRSEMNVSTLELGDSALYLCASSLGSAGGTLEQYFGPGTRLTVT.

The chain couples TRBV5-6 to TRBJ2-1; D unresolved. V was cut by 2 bases and J by 3 bases, with 9 bases left in between. Germline assignment: CDR1 SGHDT and CDR2 YYEEEE. The CDR3 consists of 14 residues. The CDR3 here is CASSFSGHYNEQFF. Here the CDR3 DNA reads TGTGCCAGCAGCTTCTCGGGTCACTACAATGAGCAGTTCTTC.

This rearrangement joins TRBV5-1 to TRBJ1-2, with unresolved D. The germline gives CDR1 SGHRS, CDR2 YFSETQ. The CDR3 consists of 14 residues. V lost 4 bases to trimming and J lost 4 bases, with 14 bases between them. This CDR3 is CASSPRVTTYGYTF. Written as DNA, the CDR3 is TGCGCCAGCAGCCCCCGGGTTACGACCTATGGCTACACCTTC.

By its share, this clone is large (0.1 to 1%). The rearrangement links TRBV19 to TRBJ2-1, with 11 positions matching TRBD2. V shed 9 bases and J 4 bases; nucleotides not matched to a gene: 8. Looked up from germline, CDR1 is LNHDA and CDR2 is SQIVND (reference sequence). This CDR3 region has 15 residues. The CDR3 region is CASARTSGQYNEQFF. The CDR3 bases are TGTGCCAGCGCCAGGACTAGCGGGCAGTACAATGAGCAGTTCTTC.

The rearrangement joins TRBV7-8 to TRBJ2-5; 11 bases map to TRBD2. This CDR3 is 15 amino acids long. The V and J ends lost 4 bases and 1 base, in that order; junction bases with no gene match: 2. The germline V gene encodes CDR1 SGHVS and CDR2 FQNEAQ. The CDR3, as DNA: TGTGCCAGCAGCTCGGGACTAGCGGTCCAAGAGACCCAGTACTTC. This encodes CASSSGLAVQETQYF.

This clone was picked up one time. This rearrangement joins TRBV6-4 to TRBJ2-2, with TRBD2 identical over 13 bases. CDR3 size: 15 residues. Germline assignment: CDR1 MRHNA and CDR2 SNTAGT. V trimming: 6 bases; J trimming: 6 bases; junction bases outside the gene matches: 4. The CDR3 protein is CASSPTSGGPGELFF. The DNA of the CDR3 is TGTGCCAGCAGCCCGACTAGCGGGGGGCCCGGGGAGCTGTTTTTT.

The genes are TRBV5-6 and TRBJ1-2, with D unclear. Germline CDR1 and CDR2: SGHDT and YYEEEE. The V end lost 4 bases, the J end lost 1 base, and 2 bases lay between the germline ends. The length of the CDR3 is 11 residues. The DNA of the CDR3 is TGTGCCAGCAGCAGTAACTATGGCTACACCTTC. As protein: CASSSNYGYTF. Combining the CDR3 with reference TRBV5-6 and TRBJ1-2 gives the whole variable domain DAGVTQSPTHLIKTRGQQVTLRCSPKSGHDTVSWYQQALGQGPQFIFQYYEEEERQRGNFPDRFSGHQFPNYSSELNVNALLLGDSALYLCASSSNYGYTFGSGTRLTVV.

The rearrangement links TRBV7-8 to TRBJ2-3, with D tentatively TRBD1 or TRBD2 (6 bases each). This CDR3 has 16 amino acids. Germline lookup yields CDR1 SGHVS and CDR2 FQNEAQ. Trimming left V 5 bases short and J 5 bases short, with 20 bases between. The CDR3 DNA sequence: TGTGCCAGCAGCCGTCGACAGGCACTCGGGGGAGATACGCAGTATTTT. It encodes CASSRRQALGGDTQYF.

J is TRBJ2-1 and V is TRBV10-3; a possible D gene is TRBD1 (8 bases). The CDR3 has 16 residues. With 6 bases removed from V and 1 base from J, the gap between germline ends came to 16 bases. Germline V lookup: CDR1 ENHRY, CDR2 SYGVKD. The CDR3 nucleotides read TGTGCCATCAGGGGGGGGACAGGCGGGTCCTACAATGAGCAGTTCTTC. This encodes CAIRGGTGGSYNEQFF.